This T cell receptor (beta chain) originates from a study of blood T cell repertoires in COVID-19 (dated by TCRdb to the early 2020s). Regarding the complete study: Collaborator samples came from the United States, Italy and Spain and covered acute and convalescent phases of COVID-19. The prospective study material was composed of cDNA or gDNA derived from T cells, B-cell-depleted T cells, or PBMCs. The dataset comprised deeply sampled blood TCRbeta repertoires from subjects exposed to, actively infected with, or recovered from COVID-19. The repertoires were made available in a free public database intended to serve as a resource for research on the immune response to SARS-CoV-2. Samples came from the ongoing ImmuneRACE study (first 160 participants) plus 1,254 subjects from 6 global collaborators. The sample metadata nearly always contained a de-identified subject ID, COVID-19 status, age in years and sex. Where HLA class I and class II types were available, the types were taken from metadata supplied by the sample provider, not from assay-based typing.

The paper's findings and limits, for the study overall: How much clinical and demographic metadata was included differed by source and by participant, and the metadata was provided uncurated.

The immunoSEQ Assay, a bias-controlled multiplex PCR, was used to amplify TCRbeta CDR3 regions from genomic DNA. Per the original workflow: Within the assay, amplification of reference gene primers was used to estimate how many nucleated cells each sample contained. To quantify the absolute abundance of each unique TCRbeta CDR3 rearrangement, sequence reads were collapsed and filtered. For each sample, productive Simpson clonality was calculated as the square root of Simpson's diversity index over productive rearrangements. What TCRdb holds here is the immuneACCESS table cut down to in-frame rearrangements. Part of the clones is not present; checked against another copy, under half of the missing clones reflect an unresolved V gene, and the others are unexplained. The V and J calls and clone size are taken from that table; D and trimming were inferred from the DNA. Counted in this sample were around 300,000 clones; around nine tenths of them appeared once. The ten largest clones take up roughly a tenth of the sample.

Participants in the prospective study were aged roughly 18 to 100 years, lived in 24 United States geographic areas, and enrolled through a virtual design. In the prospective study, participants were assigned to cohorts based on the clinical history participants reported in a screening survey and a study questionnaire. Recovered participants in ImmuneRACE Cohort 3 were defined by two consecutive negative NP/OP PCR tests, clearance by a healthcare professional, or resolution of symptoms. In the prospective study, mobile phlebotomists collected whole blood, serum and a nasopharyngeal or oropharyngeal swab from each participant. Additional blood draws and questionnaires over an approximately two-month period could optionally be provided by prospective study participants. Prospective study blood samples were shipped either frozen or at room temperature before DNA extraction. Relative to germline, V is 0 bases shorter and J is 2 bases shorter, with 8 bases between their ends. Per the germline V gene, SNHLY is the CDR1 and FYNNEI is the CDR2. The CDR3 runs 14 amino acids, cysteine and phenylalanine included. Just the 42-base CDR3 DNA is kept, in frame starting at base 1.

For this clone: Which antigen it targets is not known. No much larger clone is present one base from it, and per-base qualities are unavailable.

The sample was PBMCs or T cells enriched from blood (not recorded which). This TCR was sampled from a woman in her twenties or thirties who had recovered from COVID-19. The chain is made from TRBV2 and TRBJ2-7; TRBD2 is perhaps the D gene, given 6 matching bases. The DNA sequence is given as TGTGCCAGCAGTGAAGCGCGGGATCCCTACGAGCAGTACTTC. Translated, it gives CASSEARDPYEQYF.